This is a list of T cell receptor beta chains from one sample in a study of cytomegalovirus exposure and HLA in healthy donors. Only in-frame clones appear in the TCRdb table, and some are missing; sequencing was by immunoSEQ multiplex PCR. Of roughly 180,000 clones listed, about four fifths are singletons. Sequencing used PBMCs. Source of these receptors: a male donor in good health and CMV-seronegative. The CDR3 runs from the conserved cysteine through the conserved F or W. The D gene is left open where the match is weak. Some rows mark clone size as missing; the rest say once, few, many or name a class of expanded clone.

V: TRBV6-1
D: .
J: TRBJ2-7
size: .
DNA: TGTGCCAGCAGTGAAGACTACGAGCAGTACTTC
CDR3: CASSEDYEQYF

V: TRBV30
D: .
J: TRBJ1-5
size: .
DNA: TGTGCCTGGAGTGGAGGCGGCAGCGGCCAGCCCCAGCATTTT
CDR3: CAWSGGGSGQPQHF

V: TRBV18
D: TRBD2
J: TRBJ2-1
size: few
DNA: TGTGCCAGCTCACCTACTAGCGGGAGTCGGTATGAGCAGTTCTTC
CDR3: CASSPTSGSRYEQFF

V: TRBV6-5
D: .
J: TRBJ2-4
size: .
DNA: TGTGCCAGCAGTTACTCGAGTCGAGGAAACATTCAGTACTTC
CDR3: CASSYSSRGNIQYF

V: TRBV5-4
D: .
J: TRBJ2-1
size: .
DNA: TGTGCCAGCAGCTTGGTCGTCAATGAGCAGTTCTTC
CDR3: CASSLVVNEQFF

V: TRBV2
D: .
J: TRBJ2-1
size: .
DNA: TGTGCCAGCAGTCCCAGCTCCTACAATGAGCAGTTCTTC
CDR3: CASSPSSYNEQFF

V: TRBV18
D: .
J: TRBJ2-1
size: .
DNA: TGTGCCAGCTCACCACCAAGCCAGGGTGGGAATGAGCAGTTCTTC
CDR3: CASSPPSQGGNEQFF

V: TRBV5-1
D: .
J: TRBJ2-7
size: few
DNA: TGCGCCAGCAGCTTGGAGCACGAGCAGTACTTC
CDR3: CASSLEHEQYF

V: TRBV28
D: .
J: TRBJ1-1
size: few
DNA: TGTGCCAGCAGGACCACAGTGAACACTGAAGCTTTCTTT
CDR3: CASRTTVNTEAFF

V: TRBV28
D: .
J: TRBJ2-3
size: few
DNA: TGTGCCAGCAGTTTACTCGATACGCAGTATTTT
CDR3: CASSLLDTQYF

V: TRBV6-5
D: TRBD1
J: TRBJ2-7
size: .
DNA: TGTGCCAGCACCCGACAGGGGGCACCCTACGAGCAGTACTTC
CDR3: CASTRQGAPYEQYF

V: TRBV12-5
D: .
J: TRBJ2-5
size: .
DNA: TGTGCTAGTGGTTTGCCCGAAGGGGGATTTGAAGAGACCCAGTACTTC
CDR3: CASGLPEGGFEETQYF

V: TRBV29-1
D: TRBD2
J: TRBJ2-7
size: .
DNA: TGCAGCGCCATTAGCGGGACCTACGAGCAGTACTTC
CDR3: CSAISGTYEQYF

V: TRBV29-1
D: .
J: TRBJ1-1
size: few
DNA: TGCAGCGTTGAGGAAACAGAGAACACTGAAGCTTTCTTT
CDR3: CSVEETENTEAFF

V: TRBV18
D: TRBD2
J: TRBJ2-1
size: few
DNA: TGTGCCAGCTCAACCATCGTACTAGCGAACAATGAGCAGTTCTTC
CDR3: CASSTIVLANNEQFF

V: TRBV25-1
D: TRBD2
J: TRBJ2-3
size: .
DNA: TGTGCCAGCAGTGAGGGGAGCGGGAGTACAGATACGCAGTATTTT
CDR3: CASSEGSGSTDTQYF

V: TRBV6-5
D: TRBD2
J: TRBJ2-3
size: .
DNA: TGTGCCAGCAGTTACTCCCTAGCGGCAGATACGCAGTATTTT
CDR3: CASSYSLAADTQYF

V: TRBV5-4
D: .
J: TRBJ2-1
size: .
DNA: TGTGCCAGCAGCTTGGTTGGCGGGATGACCTACAATGAGCAGTTCTTC
CDR3: CASSLVGGMTYNEQFF

V: TRBV29-1
D: TRBD2
J: TRBJ2-1
size: .
DNA: TGCAGCGTTGAAGATGGACTAGCGGGTGGATGGGGGTTCTTC
CDR3: CSVEDGLAGGWGFF

V: TRBV7-2
D: .
J: TRBJ2-3
size: .
DNA: TGTGCCAGCAGCTTCTACACAGATACGCAGTATTTT
CDR3: CASSFYTDTQYF

V: TRBV6-6
D: TRBD1
J: TRBJ2-1
size: .
DNA: TGTGCCAGCAGTGCCGGGACAGATGAGCAGTTCTTC
CDR3: CASSAGTDEQFF

V: TRBV19
D: TRBD1
J: TRBJ2-7
size: .
DNA: TGTGCCAGTAGTACAGGGACAGCGTACTACGAGCAGTACTTC
CDR3: CASSTGTAYYEQYF

V: TRBV28
D: .
J: TRBJ1-2
size: once
DNA: TGTGCCAGCACCATAGGTTCGGGGGTATTCTCTGGCTACACCTTC
CDR3: CASTIGSGVFSGYTF

V: TRBV5-6
D: .
J: TRBJ1-1
size: .
DNA: TGTGCCAGCAGCTGGGCAGGGCGCACTGAAGCTTTCTTT
CDR3: CASSWAGRTEAFF

V: TRBV28
D: .
J: TRBJ1-4
size: .
DNA: TGTGCCAGCAGCCCCTTCCTGGAGGCTAATGAAAAACTGTTTTTT
CDR3: CASSPFLEANEKLFF

V: TRBV19
D: .
J: TRBJ1-5
size: .
DNA: TGTGCCAGTAGTCCCACCCCCCAGGGGTTCAATCAGCCCCAGCATTTT
CDR3: CASSPTPQGFNQPQHF

V: TRBV11-2
D: .
J: TRBJ2-7
size: .
DNA: TGTGCCAGCAGCCACACCTTGTTCTCCTACGAGCAGTACTTC
CDR3: CASSHTLFSYEQYF

V: TRBV5-1
D: TRBD1
J: TRBJ2-5
size: once
DNA: TGCGCCAGCAGCTTGTATCAGGACAGGGGGCAAGAGACCCAGTACTTC
CDR3: CASSLYQDRGQETQYF

V: TRBV10-3
D: TRBD1
J: TRBJ1-3
size: few
DNA: TGTGCCATCAGCCCCACTTCCGGGACAGGGGCTTCTGGAAACACCATATATTTT
CDR3: CAISPTSGTGASGNTIYF

V: TRBV11-2
D: .
J: TRBJ2-2
size: .
DNA: TGTGCCAGCAGCTTGAGGGAAGGCGGGGAGCTGTTTTTT
CDR3: CASSLREGGELFF

V: TRBV7-8
D: .
J: TRBJ2-1
size: once
DNA: TGTGCCAGCAGCCACCCCCGACGGGAAACTGTCTACAATGAGCAGTTCTTC
CDR3: CASSHPRRETVYNEQFF

V: TRBV4-2
D: .
J: TRBJ1-1
size: .
DNA: TGTGCCAGCAGCCACCAACAGGGAATACAGGGAGACACTGAAGCTTTCTTT
CDR3: CASSHQQGIQGDTEAFF

V: TRBV4-1
D: .
J: TRBJ2-3
size: .
DNA: TGCGCCAGCAGGTTGGGAGGACGTTGGGGGTCAGATACGCAGTATTTT
CDR3: CASRLGGRWGSDTQYF

V: TRBV7-8
D: TRBD1
J: TRBJ2-7
size: .
DNA: TGTGCCTCTTCTGCTAGGACAGGGTCCTACGAGCAGTACTTC
CDR3: CASSARTGSYEQYF

V: TRBV10-1
D: TRBD1
J: TRBJ2-3
size: .
DNA: TGCGCCAGCAGACAGGGGGCCGGAGATACGCAGTATTTT
CDR3: CASRQGAGDTQYF

V: TRBV19
D: TRBD1
J: TRBJ1-5
size: .
DNA: TGTGCCAGTATTTTCCTCCGGGACAGGGCTAACCAGCCCCAGCATTTT
CDR3: CASIFLRDRANQPQHF

V: TRBV5-1
D: TRBD1
J: TRBJ1-2
size: .
DNA: TGCGCCAGCAGCGTAAACACAGGGGGACGGGGCTACACCTTC
CDR3: CASSVNTGGRGYTF

V: TRBV29-1
D: TRBD1
J: TRBJ1-1
size: .
DNA: TGCAGCGTTTTGACAGGGGTCAGCACTGAAGCTTTCTTT
CDR3: CSVLTGVSTEAFF

V: TRBV13
D: TRBD1
J: TRBJ1-3
size: once
DNA: TGTGCCAGCAGCTTAAAAGGGGGCGGAAACACCATATATTTT
CDR3: CASSLKGGGNTIYF

V: TRBV6-6
D: TRBD1
J: TRBJ1-5
size: .
DNA: TGTGCCAGCAGTTCCAGGACAGGTAGCAATCAGCCCCAGCATTTT
CDR3: CASSSRTGSNQPQHF

V: TRBV9
D: TRBD2
J: TRBJ2-2
size: few
DNA: TGTGCCAGCAGCCCGAGGTCTAGCGGGAGCACCGGGGAGCTGTTTTTT
CDR3: CASSPRSSGSTGELFF

V: TRBV6-5
D: .
J: TRBJ2-7
size: .
DNA: TGTGCCAGCAGGGGGGCAGTAATATGGGAGCAGTACTTC
CDR3: CASRGAVIWEQYF

V: TRBV6-5
D: .
J: TRBJ1-2
size: few
DNA: TGTGCCAGCAGTTGGACACCCACCTCTAACTATGGCTACACCTTC
CDR3: CASSWTPTSNYGYTF

V: TRBV2
D: TRBD2
J: TRBJ2-3
size: few
DNA: TGTGCCAGCAGTTTTCTCGGGGAGCGGGAGTTTGGCACAGATACGCAGTATTTT
CDR3: CASSFLGEREFGTDTQYF

V: TRBV29-1
D: TRBD1
J: TRBJ1-2
size: .
DNA: TGCAGCGTTTTGAGGGGGCACGATGGCTACACCTTC
CDR3: CSVLRGHDGYTF

V: TRBV15
D: .
J: TRBJ1-1
size: few
DNA: TGTGCCACCAGCAGAGGGGGGGGGCGGCTGAACACTGAAGCTTTCTTT
CDR3: CATSRGGGRLNTEAFF

V: TRBV7-9
D: .
J: TRBJ2-7
size: .
DNA: TGTGCCAGCAGCCCGACAGTCTACGAGCAGTACTTC
CDR3: CASSPTVYEQYF

V: TRBV13
D: TRBD1
J: TRBJ1-2
size: .
DNA: TGTGCCAGCAGCATAGGGACAGGAAGCTATGGCTACACCTTC
CDR3: CASSIGTGSYGYTF

V: TRBV10-3
D: .
J: TRBJ1-2
size: .
DNA: TGTGCCATCAGCGACCACCTCAAGGTAGAAGGGGATGGCTACACCTTC
CDR3: CAISDHLKVEGDGYTF

V: TRBV6-5
D: .
J: TRBJ2-3
size: .
DNA: TGTGCCAGCAGCCTCCAGGAGGCGAGCACAGATACGCAGTATTTT
CDR3: CASSLQEASTDTQYF

V: TRBV6-5
D: .
J: TRBJ2-1
size: .
DNA: TGTGCCAGCAGTTTCAGGGGGACTCCCTCCTACAATGAGCAGTTCTTC
CDR3: CASSFRGTPSYNEQFF

V: TRBV2
D: .
J: TRBJ1-5
size: .
DNA: TGTGCCACTGGAGGGAAAGTCGATCAGCCCCAGCATTTT
CDR3: CATGGKVDQPQHF

V: TRBV15
D: TRBD1
J: TRBJ2-5
size: .
DNA: TGTGCCACCAGCAGTCCCCCAGGGGGAGAGACCCAGTACTTC
CDR3: CATSSPPGGETQYF

V: TRBV30
D: .
J: TRBJ2-1
size: .
DNA: TGTGCCTGGAGTGTAGCTTTGAAAAATGAGCAGTTCTTC
CDR3: CAWSVALKNEQFF

V: TRBV2
D: .
J: TRBJ1-1
size: .
DNA: TGTGCCAGCAGTGCCACCCAGGAGGACACTGAAGCTTTCTTT
CDR3: CASSATQEDTEAFF

V: TRBV7-9
D: TRBD2
J: TRBJ2-7
size: few
DNA: TGTGCCAGCCTGAGTGGGGCTAGCGGGAGTTACGAGCAGTACTTC
CDR3: CASLSGASGSYEQYF